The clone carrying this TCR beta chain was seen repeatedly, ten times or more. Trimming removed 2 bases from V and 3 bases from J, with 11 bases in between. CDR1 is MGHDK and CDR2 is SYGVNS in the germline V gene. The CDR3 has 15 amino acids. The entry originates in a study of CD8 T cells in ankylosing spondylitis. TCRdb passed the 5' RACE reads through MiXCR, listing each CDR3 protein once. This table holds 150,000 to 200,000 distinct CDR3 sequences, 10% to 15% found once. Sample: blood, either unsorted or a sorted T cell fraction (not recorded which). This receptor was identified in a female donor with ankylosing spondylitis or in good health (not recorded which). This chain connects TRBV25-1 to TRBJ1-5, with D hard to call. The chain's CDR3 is CASSEPGSDNQPQHF. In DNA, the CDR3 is TGTGCCAGCAGTGAACCCGGCAGCGACAATCAGCCCCAGCATTTT. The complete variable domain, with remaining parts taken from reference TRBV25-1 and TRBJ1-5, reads EADIYQTPRYLVIGTGKKITLECSQTMGHDKMYWYQQDPGMELHLIHYSYGVNSTEKGDLSSESTVSRIRTEHFPLTLESARPSHTSQYLCASSEPGSDNQPQHFGDGTRLSIL.